This TCR beta chain was identified during a study of cytomegalovirus exposure and HLA in healthy donors. General study findings and limits: Associated with cytomegalovirus, according to the listing, were 150 to 200 TCR beta chains.

This clone is a singleton in its sample. Its matching antigen is unknown. Germline CDR1 reads KGHSH; CDR2 reads LQKENI. CDR3 length: 14 amino acids. With 4 bases removed from V and 2 bases from J, the gap between germline ends came to 9 bases. Method: immunoSEQ multiplex PCR; TCRdb's copy keeps in-frame clones and lacks some. The sample holds about 82,000 clones, 85% to 95% seen once. What was sequenced was PBMCs. J is TRBJ1-3 and V is TRBV18, with D tentatively TRBD1 (6 bases). This receptor was taken from a man between 18 and 35 years old in good health and CMV-seronegative. For the CDR3, the DNA is TGTGCCAGCTCACACGGGACACCTGGAAACACCATATATTTT. It yields the protein CASSHGTPGNTIYF.